This TCR beta chain was recorded in a study of T cell responses to AZD1222 COVID-19 vaccine. Broader study findings: Repertoire sampling occurred only after the peak T cell response. Mostly white British, mostly female donors; authors suggested clonal diversity may be underestimated. When two AZD1222 doses had been given, Spike-specific TCR breadth and depth rose.

Clones were read by immunoSEQ multiplex PCR, and TCRdb kept only the in-frame ones, dropping some. Of more than 150,000 clones in the sample, 92% are singletons; the top ten hold 1.9%. Points on this clone: Antigen: not known.

Investigators merged groups given second doses at roughly 4 or roughly 12 weeks. Specimen: peripheral blood, collected 28 days after the second AZD1222 dose. The receptor's source is an adult who received the AZD1222 COVID-19 vaccine.

CDR3 sequence: CASSPFAGSETQYF. CDR3 nucleotides: TGCGCCAGCAGCCCTTTTGCGGGTTCAGAGACCCAGTACTTC. The chain recombines TRBV5-1 with TRBJ2-5, with a tentative D call TRBD2 (5 bases). Germline V gene sequence: CDR1 SGHRS, CDR2 YFSETQ. V was trimmed by 4 bases and J by 4 bases, leaving 14 bases between them. CDR3 size: 14 residues.